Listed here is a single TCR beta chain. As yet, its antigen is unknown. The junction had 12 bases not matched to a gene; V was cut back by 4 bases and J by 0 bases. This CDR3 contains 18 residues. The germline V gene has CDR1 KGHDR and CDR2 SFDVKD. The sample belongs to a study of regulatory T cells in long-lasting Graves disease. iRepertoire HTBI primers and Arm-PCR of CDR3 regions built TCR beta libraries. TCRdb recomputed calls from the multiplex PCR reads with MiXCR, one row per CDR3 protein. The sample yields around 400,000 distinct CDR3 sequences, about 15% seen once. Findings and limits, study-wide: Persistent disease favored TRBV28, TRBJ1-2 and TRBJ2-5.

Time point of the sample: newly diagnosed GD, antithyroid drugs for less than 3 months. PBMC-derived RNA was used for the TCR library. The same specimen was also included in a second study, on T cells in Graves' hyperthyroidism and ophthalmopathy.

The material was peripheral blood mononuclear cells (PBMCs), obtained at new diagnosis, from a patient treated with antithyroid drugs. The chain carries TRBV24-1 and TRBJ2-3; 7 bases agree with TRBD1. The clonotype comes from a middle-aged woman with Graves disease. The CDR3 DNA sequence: TGTGCCACCAGTGAACCAACAGGGGCGATAGGTAGCACAGATACGCAGTATTTT. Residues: CATSEPTGAIGSTDTQYF.